This T cell receptor (beta chain) was identified in a study of cytomegalovirus exposure and HLA in healthy donors listed by TCRdb under 2017. Background for the entire study: An earlier analysis of several hundred of the donors reported roughly 300 Gb of sequence data and approximately 110 million unique TCR beta sequences from some 180 million T cells. Of the roughly 400 genotyped donors, 81% were placed in the genetic ancestry cluster associated with self-reported Caucasian donors. In a later analysis, previously published TCR beta repertoires from fewer than 750 donors were re-analyzed and high-resolution HLA genotyping was added so that TCR occurrence patterns could be studied. The T cell repertoires of several hundred subjects were profiled by immunosequencing and related to cytomegalovirus serostatus. Genome-wide SNP genotypes for about 65% of the roughly 670 donors were used in a later genetic analysis, which treated that subset as a discovery cohort. Besides the first cohort of approximately 670 subjects, a separate validation cohort made up of 120 different subjects was used. The study was designed to test whether signatures of past pathogen exposure could be identified by cataloging public T cell receptors. Because of strong linkage in the cohort, roughly five DR-DQ haplotypes were treated as single units for association and clustering. About 300 gigabases of sequencing data and approximately 92 million unique TCR sequences made up an early release that covered fewer than 650 HLA-typed donors. Donor age, sex, ethnicity and CMV serostatus were collected together with the repertoire data. In an earlier analysis of 587 of the donors, high-throughput TCR beta sequencing was used to judge whether each TCR beta V gene segment behaved as functional or pseudogenic. To predict cytomegalovirus infection status, the study brought together high-throughput TCR immunosequencing, statistical association of individual TCRs with disease status, and machine learning. In the later analysis, no new phenotypic data were used to find candidate immune exposures; instead, reliance was placed on TCR beta sequences and their occurrence across donors. On average, roughly 240,000 unique TCR beta nucleotide sequences were sequenced per donor among about 400 genotyped donors of the cohort, with about 19% of those sequences being non-productive. Typing coverage varied by locus: roughly 629-630 donors for A, B, C, DRB1 and DQB1; about 520 for DQA1; about 600 for DPA1; 450 to 480 for DPB1. HLA typing covered class I and class II loci at four-digit resolution. All discovery cohort repertoires had been generated using a single sequencing platform.

Findings and caveats that apply to the study as a whole: Most CMV-associated TCR beta chains appeared to be HLA-restricted in a later analysis, and the HLA associations seemed to be driven largely by CMV exposure. The authors suggested that the approach could potentially be generalized to other disease states and immunological phenotypes. The sequencing pipeline was judged likely to have produced a cluster of highly shared sequence variants as a technical artifact. A further reported finding was that TCR beta sequences accurately predicted the HLA-A and HLA-B alleles for most subjects in the first cohort. Broadly in line with IMGT annotations, most TCR beta V segments showed up in productive rearrangements about 87% or about 30% of the time in an earlier analysis of several hundred of the donors. When HLA alleles, especially DR and DQ, strongly co-occurred, attributing TCR associations to individual alleles was difficult. In a later analysis, around 15,000 TCR beta sequences were associated with specific HLA alleles at a false discovery rate of 0.05. In a later analysis, several top co-occurrence clusters were reported to appear linked to parvovirus B19, influenza, CMV and Epstein-Barr virus. The study listed approximately 150 TCR beta chains as associated with cytomegalovirus. A later analysis found that HLA-associated TCR beta chains were more clonally expanded and had lower generation probabilities than equally common non-associated chains. HLA typing was unavailable for some donors at each locus, so association tests used only the typed subset. In this cohort, only TCR beta chains were sequenced, and detectable features were limited by the absence of alpha or paired-chain data. In a later analysis, TCR association rates were found to vary across HLA loci, with the most associated TCRs seen for DRB1 alleles and the fewest for HLA-C alleles. Roughly uniform sequencing depth across donors was assumed in presence/absence analyses, although this assumption may not hold. Across donors, most TCR sequences were observed very rarely, whereas some public TCRs were present in many individuals. A later genetic analysis associated a missense DCLRE1C variant with V-gene and J-gene trimming of TCR beta chains, and an independent cohort replicated the association. A later genetic analysis reported fewer N-insertions in productive TCRs among donors in an Asian-associated ancestry cluster than the roughly 670-donor mean. The only immune exposure information available for the cohort was CMV serostatus. Because counts were too low, seventeen rarely observed V segments, including chromosome 9 orphons, were left out of the earlier analysis of approximately 500 of the donors. In vitro tests confirmed that three of the cytomegalovirus-associated TCR beta chains recognize cytomegalovirus antigens. Linkage disequilibrium might explain the correlated functional status among segregating V segments, but an unknown experimental factor could not be excluded. In both the original and validation cohorts, the classifier was reported to diagnose cytomegalovirus status with high specificity and sensitivity.

This clone has a handful of counts. Which antigen it targets is not known. No much larger clone is present one base from it, and per-base qualities are unavailable. In total, over 600 healthy bone marrow donors made up the cohort. At the time of sampling, every cohort member was nominally healthy, though immune exposures that went unrecorded were likely present. The donor tested CMV seronegative, placing the donor among the 352 seronegative members of the cohort. A peripheral blood sample was provided by each donor, and peripheral blood mononuclear cells were used for TCR beta sequencing. The Qiagen DNeasy Blood Extraction Kit was used to extract genomic DNA from the blood cell samples. Libraries were made using the immunoSEQ multiplex PCR assay. For the multiplex PCR, a mixture combining 60 forward primers for TCR Vbeta segments and 13 reverse primers for TCR Jbeta segments was used. A multiplex PCR assay on genomic DNA amplified the CDR3 region of rearranged TCR beta genes. Amplified TCR beta libraries were sequenced as 87-base-pair reads on the Illumina HiSeq System. The source study handled its data this way. In a later analysis, tens of millions of unique TCR beta chains were counted across the approximately 620 repertoires, and roughly 11 million of these chains were shared by at least two donors. A nearest-neighbor algorithm error-corrected the raw reads and collapsed the reads into unique sequences, merging closely related sequences to remove PCR and sequencing errors. V, D and J gene segments were assigned by aligning CDR3 sequences to IMGT reference sequences. For a sequence to be retained, a match of at least six nucleotides was required to both a V gene segment and a J gene segment. Rearrangements were called productive when the CDR3 lacked stop codons and stayed in frame with V and J; all others were non-productive. CDR3 was defined according to IMGT convention as the region running from the second conserved V-encoded cysteine to the conserved J-encoded phenylalanine. The earlier analysis of 587 of the donors excluded sequences that lacked an unambiguous match to a single V gene segment. In an earlier analysis of about 590 of the donors, a V segment was called functional when productive rearrangements were above 56.7%, and segregating when the standard deviation between donors exceeded 5%. A statistical classification framework was built for diagnosing cytomegalovirus status from the catalog of TCR beta chain sequences. V and J gene assignment, in a later analysis, came from comparing TCR nucleotide sequences with IMGT/GENE-DB human TR gene sequences. A later analysis assigned CDR3 sequences and most-parsimonious VDJ recombination scenarios with the TCRdist pipeline. In a later analysis, each TCR beta chain was defined by its CDR3 amino acid sequence together with its V-gene family, and reads without a unique V-gene family were excluded. A later analysis removed 500 to 650 highly shared, low-generation-probability nucleotide sequences to deal with suspected cross-contamination and a sequencing artifact. For each public chain, a later analysis derived a clonal expansion index from normalized ranks of inferred template counts within each repertoire. A later analysis computed generation probabilities with a VDJ recombination model fitted to out-of-frame rearrangements, and checked the results against IGoR. In a later analysis, TCR-TCR, TCR-HLA and TCR-CMV co-occurrence was scored with hypergeometric tests, and a repertoire-size bias correction was applied to TCR pairs. A later analysis estimated false discovery rates by permuting HLA or CMV assignments 20 times. In a later analysis, co-occurring TCRs were grouped with DBSCAN, and TCRdist sequence similarity was added when clustering was performed within HLA-allele-positive subsets. Repertoires with fewer than 30,000 or more than 120,000 public chains were left out of co-occurrence clustering, as were about 5 repertoires with anomalous nucleotide sharing. Imported from immuneACCESS, the table was reduced by TCRdb to in-frame sequences with V and J called. These copies leave out some clones; in studies compared against another copy, an unresolved V gene accounts for under half, and the cause of the remainder is not known. That table is the source of V, J and clone size, and D and trimming were worked out from the DNA. In this sample the table shows about 94,000 clones, more than 70% of which occur a single time. The ten largest clonotypes hold roughly 3.8% of the sample.

The sequencing input was PBMCs. The receptor was isolated from a woman aged 40 to 50 in good health and CMV-seronegative.

The nucleotide sequence reads as follows: TGTGCCAGCAGTGCAGAGGGGGGGAGCGCCGGGGAGCTGTTTTTT. Its translation is CASSAEGGSAGELFF. The chain joins TRBV6-4 to TRBJ2-2, and the D gene may be TRBD2, 7 bases matching. Taken from the germline V gene, the CDR1 and CDR2 loops are MRHNA and SNTAGT. The CDR3, from cysteine to phenylalanine, totals 15 residues. Of all the DNA, just the CDR3 is kept, 45 bases in frame from base 1. V and J lose 4 bases and 6 bases, and a span of 15 bases separates them.